Presented here are 20 T cell receptor beta chains from one specimen sequenced in a study of OX40 agonist ivuxolimab in advanced cancers. Profiled with immunoSEQ multiplex PCR; TCRdb holds only in-frame clones, not every one. This table holds tens of thousands of clones, roughly 80% found once. The starting material was CD4+ or CD8+ T cells sorted from blood, obtained in a trial of the OX40 agonist ivuxolimab. The receptors here all came from an adult with an advanced solid tumor such as melanoma, head and neck, liver or kidney cancer.

CDR3 in DNA: TGTGCCAGCAGCTTTTCCGGCAGGCAAGAGACCCAGTACTTC. It encodes CASSFSGRQETQYF. J is TRBJ2-5 and V is TRBV7-7; D is ambiguous. Trimming removed 3 bases at V and 2 bases at J, with 10 bases between. Germline lookup yields CDR1 SSHAT and CDR2 FNYEAQ (reference sequence). The CDR3 consists of 14 residues.

V usage is TRBV7-2 and J usage is TRBJ2-5; D remains ambiguous. The V gene lost 1 base and the J gene lost 5 bases, with 8 bases spanning the gap. In germline, CDR1 is SGHTA, CDR2 FQGNSA. The CDR3 totals 13 residues. DNA for the CDR3: TGTGCCAGCAGCTTAGATCCCGCGGAGACCCAGTACTTC. This sequence encodes CASSLDPAETQYF. Based on the CDR3 plus reference TRBV7-2 and TRBJ2-5, the full variable domain is GAGVSQSPSNKVTEKGKDVELRCDPISGHTALYWYRQSLGQGLEFLIYFQGNSAPDKSGLPSDRFSAERTGGSVSTLTIQRTQQEDSAVYLCASSLDPAETQYFGPGTRLLVL.

J is TRBJ2-3 and V is TRBV7-2; perhaps TRBD1 as D (7 bases). The CDR3 is made up of 16 amino acids. Per germline, CDR1 SGHTA and CDR2 FQGNSA. V lost 1 base and J lost 5, with 16 bases in between. In DNA, the CDR3 is TGTGCCAGCAGCTTAGAGGGGGCGGGGATTTTAGATACGCAGTATTTT. Translation: CASSLEGAGILDTQYF.

This chain uses TRBV7-9 with TRBJ1-4; 9 bases fit TRBD1. The CDR3 totals 15 residues. J was trimmed by 5 bases and V by 4 bases; bases with no gene match: 5. Per the germline V gene, CDR1 is SEHNR and CDR2 is FQNEAQ (reference sequence). The CDR3 DNA is TGTGCCAGCAGCTCCCTGACAGGGGGGAATGAAAAACTGTTTTTT. Translation: CASSSLTGGNEKLFF.

The rearrangement uses TRBV9 and TRBJ2-7, with D unclear. Germline assignment: CDR1 SGDLS and CDR2 YYNGEE. There are 14 residues in the CDR3. The V and J ends lost 3 bases and 3 bases respectively, with 13 bases between them. CDR3 amino acids: CASSGGTTYYEQYF. DNA for the CDR3: TGTGCCAGCAGCGGGGGTACGACCTACTACGAGCAGTACTTC.

This clone was seen once. This chain uses TRBV9 with TRBJ2-1; 9 bases match TRBD2. Germline lookup yields CDR1 SGDLS and CDR2 YYNGEE. This CDR3 comprises 16 residues. The ends lost 0 bases at V and 4 bases at J; junction bases unmatched: 5. The CDR3 sequence: CASSVASSGVYNEQFF. CDR3 DNA: TGTGCCAGCAGCGTAGCTTCTAGCGGGGTTTACAATGAGCAGTTCTTC.

This chain connects TRBV28 to TRBJ1-3, with TRBD1 matching over 9 bases. This CDR3 spans 16 amino acids. The germline V gene encodes CDR1 MDHEN and CDR2 SYDVKM. The ends lost 3 bases at V and 5 bases at J; junction bases unmatched: 8. The CDR3 bases are TGTGCCAGCAGTTTGGGGGCGGGGACAGGGCGAAACACCATATATTTT. Protein product: CASSLGAGTGRNTIYF.

The chain employs TRBV9 and TRBJ1-1; tentative D call: TRBD1 (6 bases). CDR3 length: 17 residues. Trimming cost V 3 bases and J 2 bases, with 20 bases left between them. Germline lookup yields CDR1 SGDLS and CDR2 YYNGEE. CDR3 DNA sequence: TGTGCCAGCAGCGCCTCCCCGGGACACCCTCTCAACACTGAAGCTTTCTTT. It translates to CASSASPGHPLNTEAFF.

This chain joins TRBV5-1 and TRBJ2-7; a weak D match, TRBD2 (6 bases). The CDR3 spans 16 residues. Per the germline V gene, CDR1 is SGHRS and CDR2 is YFSETQ. Trimming stripped 5 bases from V and 0 bases from J, with 18 bases between. CDR3 sequence: CASRITPGGSSYEQYF. For the CDR3, the DNA is TGCGCCAGCAGAATCACCCCCGGGGGTTCCTCCTACGAGCAGTACTTC. Based on the CDR3 plus reference TRBV5-1 and TRBJ2-7, the full variable domain is KAGVTQTPRYLIKTRGQQVTLSCSPISGHRSVSWYQQTPGQGLQFLFEYFSETQRNKGNFPGRFSGRQFSNSRSEMNVSTLELGDSALYLCASRITPGGSSYEQYFGPGTRLTVT.

The chain joins TRBV7-2 to TRBJ1-5, with no clear D. V lost 3 bases and J lost 3, with 9 bases in between. The germline CDR1 and CDR2 sequences are SGHTA and FQGNSA. This CDR3 is built from 14 residues. For the CDR3, the DNA is TGTGCCAGCAGCTTCGGAGGGATCAATCAGCCCCAGCATTTT. It yields the protein CASSFGGINQPQHF.

The CDR3 DNA reads TGTGCCAGTAGTCTGAGACAGGGTCGGATTTCGGGCACTGAAGCTTTCTTT. Its translation: CASSLRQGRISGTEAFF. The chain carries TRBV19 and TRBJ1-1; 7 bases are a match to TRBD1. The V segment lost 5 bases and the J segment 4 bases; nucleotides outside the gene matches: 16. The CDR3 has 17 residues. In germline, CDR1 is LNHDA, CDR2 SQIVND (reference sequence).

The CDR3: CASSVASVGADTQYF. The CDR3 DNA sequence: TGTGCCAGCAGCGTAGCTTCGGTAGGCGCAGATACGCAGTATTTT. The chain employs TRBV9 and TRBJ2-3, with D unclear. Germline V gives CDR1 SGDLS, CDR2 YYNGEE. The ends were cut back, 0 bases at V and 4 bases at J, with 12 bases in the middle. The CDR3 has 15 amino acids.

The V and J genes are TRBV19 and TRBJ2-1, with 9 positions matching TRBD1. This CDR3 has 15 amino acids. Losses at the gene ends were 5 bases for V and 9 bases for J; bases not matched to a gene: 11. The V gene's germline CDR1 is LNHDA and CDR2 SQIVND (reference sequence). CDR3 in amino acids: CASSSGPGTGTEQFF. The CDR3 DNA follows: TGTGCCAGTAGTTCCGGTCCCGGGACAGGGACTGAGCAGTTCTTC.

This chain connects TRBV18 to TRBJ2-4, with 8 bases matching TRBD1. The CDR3 runs to 16 residues. The V gene's germline CDR1 is KGHSH and CDR2 LQKENI. Germline trimming cut 0 bases from V and 6 bases from J; bases unmatched to any gene: 7. In nucleotides, the CDR3 is TGTGCCAGCTCACCACCCATGGGGCAGGGGGCAAACATTCAGTACTTC. Its protein product is CASSPPMGQGANIQYF.

V is TRBV7-8 and J is TRBJ1-5; D perhaps matches TRBD1 (5 bases). Trimming took 1 base from V and 3 from J, leaving 10 bases between them. Germline lookup yields CDR1 SGHVS and CDR2 FQNEAQ. The CDR3 loop spans 15 amino acids. CDR3 protein: CASSLEGEYNQPQHF. DNA of the CDR3: TGTGCCAGCAGCTTAGAAGGGGAGTACAATCAGCCCCAGCATTTT.

This chain's CDR3 is CASSPGHPEGGYTF. The CDR3 DNA is TGTGCCAGCAGCCCCGGACACCCCGAGGGTGGCTACACCTTC. The rearrangement joins TRBV7-6 to TRBJ1-2, with D perhaps matching TRBD1 (5 bases). CDR1 is SGHVS, CDR2 FNYEAQ, per germline. The V gene lost 5 bases and the J gene lost 7 bases, with 17 bases spanning the gap. The CDR3 extends over 14 amino acids.

This clone appeared a single time. The V call is TRBV7-2, the J call TRBJ1-1; 8 nucleotides line up with TRBD1. The CDR3 spans 13 residues. Germline V CDR1 and CDR2: SGHTA, FQGNSA. Trimming took 10 bases from V and 1 from J; bases not matched to a gene: 5. The CDR3 nucleotides read TGTGCCACCAGGACAGGGCGGAACACTGAAGCTTTCTTT. It specifies CATRTGRNTEAFF.

The chain employs TRBV5-4 and TRBJ2-5; 10 bases map to TRBD1. The CDR3 extends over 15 amino acids. After removal of 4 bases from V and 3 bases from J, the junction contained 6 bases not matched to a gene. Germline CDR1 reads SGHNT; CDR2 reads YYREEE (reference sequence). CDR3 region: CASSPRDRGEETQYF. The CDR3 DNA reads TGTGCCAGCAGCCCCCGGGACAGGGGAGAAGAGACCCAGTACTTC.

The gene calls are TRBV10-1 and TRBJ2-4; 7 bases agree with TRBD1. The CDR3 length is 14 residues. V shed 0 bases, J shed 9 bases, and the junction held 5 bases outside the gene matches. Looked up from germline, CDR1 is WNHNN and CDR2 is SYGVQD (reference sequence). The CDR3, as DNA: TGCGCCAGCAGTGAGTCAGGGGGCGCCGGCATTCAGTACTTC. Its translation is CASSESGGAGIQYF.

The sample holds one count of this clone. V usage is TRBV7-2 and J usage is TRBJ2-3, with unresolved D. The ends were cut back, 1 base at V and 6 bases at J, with 11 bases in the middle. The CDR3 has 14 residues. Germline CDR1 reads SGHTA; CDR2 reads FQGNSA. CDR3 bases: TGTGCCAGCAGCTTAGACTCACGTGGCGATACGCAGTATTTT. This codes for CASSLDSRGDTQYF.